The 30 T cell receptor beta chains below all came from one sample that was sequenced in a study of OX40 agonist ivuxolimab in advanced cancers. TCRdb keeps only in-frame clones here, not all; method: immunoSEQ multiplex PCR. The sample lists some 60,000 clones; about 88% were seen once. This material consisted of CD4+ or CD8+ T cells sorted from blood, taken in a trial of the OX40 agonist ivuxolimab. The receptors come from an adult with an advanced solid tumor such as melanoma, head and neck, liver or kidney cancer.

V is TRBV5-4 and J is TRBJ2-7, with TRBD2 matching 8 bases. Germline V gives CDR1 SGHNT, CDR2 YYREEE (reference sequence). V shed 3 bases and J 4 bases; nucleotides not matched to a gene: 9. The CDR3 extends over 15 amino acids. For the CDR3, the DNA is TGTGCCAGCAGCTCGGGGGGGACACCTCAATACGAGCAGTACTTC. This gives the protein CASSSGGTPQYEQYF.

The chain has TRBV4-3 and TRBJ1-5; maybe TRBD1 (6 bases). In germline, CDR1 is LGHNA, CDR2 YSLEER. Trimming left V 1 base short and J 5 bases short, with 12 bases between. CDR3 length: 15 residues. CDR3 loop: CASSQGLSGDQPQHF. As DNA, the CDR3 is TGCGCCAGCAGCCAAGGATTGTCAGGGGATCAGCCCCAGCATTTT.

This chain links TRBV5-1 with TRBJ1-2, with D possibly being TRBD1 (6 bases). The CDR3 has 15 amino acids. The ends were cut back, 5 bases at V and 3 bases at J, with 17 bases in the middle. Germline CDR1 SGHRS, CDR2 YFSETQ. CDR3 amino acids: CASRSTGSNHYGYTF. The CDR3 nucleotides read TGCGCCAGCAGGTCGACAGGATCGAACCACTATGGCTACACCTTC.

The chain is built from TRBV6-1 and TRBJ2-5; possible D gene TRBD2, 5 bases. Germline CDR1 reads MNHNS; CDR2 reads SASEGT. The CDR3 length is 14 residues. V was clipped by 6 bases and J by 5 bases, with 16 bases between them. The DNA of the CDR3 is TGTGCCAGCAGGGTCCAGAAGAGAGGGGAGACCCAGTACTTC. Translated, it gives CASRVQKRGETQYF.

CDR3 residues: CASSMSVEKLFF. CDR3 DNA sequence: TGTGCCAGTAGTATGAGCGTTGAAAAACTGTTTTTT. The chain recombines TRBV19 with TRBJ1-4; D uncertain. Germline CDR1 LNHDA, CDR2 SQIVND (reference sequence). The V gene lost 3 bases and the J gene lost 7 bases, with 6 bases spanning the gap. The length of the CDR3 is 12 residues.

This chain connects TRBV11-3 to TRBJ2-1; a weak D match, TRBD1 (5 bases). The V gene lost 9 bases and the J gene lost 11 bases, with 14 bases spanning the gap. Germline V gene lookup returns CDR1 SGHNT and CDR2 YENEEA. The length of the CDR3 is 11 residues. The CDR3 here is CASRGAYQQFF. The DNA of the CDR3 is TGTGCCAGTCGTGGGGCGTACCAGCAGTTCTTC.

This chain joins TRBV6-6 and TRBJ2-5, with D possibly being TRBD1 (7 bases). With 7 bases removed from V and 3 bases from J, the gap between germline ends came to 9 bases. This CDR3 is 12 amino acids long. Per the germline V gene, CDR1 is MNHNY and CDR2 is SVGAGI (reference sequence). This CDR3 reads CASTRGEETQYF. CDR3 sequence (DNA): TGTGCCAGCACCAGGGGGGAAGAGACCCAGTACTTC.

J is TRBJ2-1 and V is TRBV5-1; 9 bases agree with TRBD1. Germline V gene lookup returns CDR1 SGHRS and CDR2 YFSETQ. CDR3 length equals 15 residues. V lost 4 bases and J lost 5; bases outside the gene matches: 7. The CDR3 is CASSRLGQGDNEQFF. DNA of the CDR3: TGCGCCAGCAGCCGCCTGGGACAGGGAGACAATGAGCAGTTCTTC. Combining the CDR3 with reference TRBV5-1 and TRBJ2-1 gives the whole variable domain KAGVTQTPRYLIKTRGQQVTLSCSPISGHRSVSWYQQTPGQGLQFLFEYFSETQRNKGNFPGRFSGRQFSNSRSEMNVSTLELGDSALYLCASSRLGQGDNEQFFGPGTRLTVL.

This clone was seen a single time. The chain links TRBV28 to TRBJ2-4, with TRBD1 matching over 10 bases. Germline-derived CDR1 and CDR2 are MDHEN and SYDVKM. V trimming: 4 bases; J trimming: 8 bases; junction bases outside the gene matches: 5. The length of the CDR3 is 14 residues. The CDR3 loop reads CASSSTGQGDIQYF. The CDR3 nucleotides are TGTGCCAGCAGTTCTACCGGACAGGGGGACATTCAGTACTTC.

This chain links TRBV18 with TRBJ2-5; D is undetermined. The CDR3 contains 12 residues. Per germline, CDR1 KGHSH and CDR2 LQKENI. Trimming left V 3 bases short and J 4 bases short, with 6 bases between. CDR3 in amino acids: CASSPRLETQYF. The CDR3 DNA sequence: TGTGCCAGCTCACCTCGTTTAGAGACCCAGTACTTC.

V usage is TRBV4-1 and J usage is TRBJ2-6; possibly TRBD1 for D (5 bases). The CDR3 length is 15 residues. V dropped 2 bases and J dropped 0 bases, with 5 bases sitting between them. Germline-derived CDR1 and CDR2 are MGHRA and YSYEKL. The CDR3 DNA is TGCGCCAGCAGCCAACAGGGCTCTGGGGCCAACGTCCTGACTTTC. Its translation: CASSQQGSGANVLTF.

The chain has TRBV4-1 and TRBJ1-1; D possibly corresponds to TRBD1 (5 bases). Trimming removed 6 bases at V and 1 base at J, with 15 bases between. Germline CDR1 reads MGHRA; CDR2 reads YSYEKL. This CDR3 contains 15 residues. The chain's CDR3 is CASRVTGATNTEAFF. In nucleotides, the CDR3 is TGCGCCAGCAGGGTCACCGGGGCGACGAACACTGAAGCTTTCTTT.

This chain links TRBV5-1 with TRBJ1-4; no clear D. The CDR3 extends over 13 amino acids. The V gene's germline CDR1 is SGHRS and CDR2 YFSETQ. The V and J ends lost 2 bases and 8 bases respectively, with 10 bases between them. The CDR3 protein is CASSFENGEKLFF. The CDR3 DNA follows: TGCGCCAGCAGCTTCGAAAACGGGGAAAAACTGTTTTTT.

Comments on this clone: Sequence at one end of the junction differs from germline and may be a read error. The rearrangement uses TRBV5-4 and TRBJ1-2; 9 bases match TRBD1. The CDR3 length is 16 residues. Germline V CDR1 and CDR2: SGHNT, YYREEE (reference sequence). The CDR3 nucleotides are TGCGCCAGCAGCCAGTTCCCGGGACAGGGAAACTATGGCTACACCTTC. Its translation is CASSQFPGQGNYGYTF.

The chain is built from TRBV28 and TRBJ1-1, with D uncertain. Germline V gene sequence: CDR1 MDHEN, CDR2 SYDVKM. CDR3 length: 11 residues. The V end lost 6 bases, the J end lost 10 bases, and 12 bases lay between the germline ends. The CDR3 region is CASRGRALAFF. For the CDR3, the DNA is TGTGCCAGCAGGGGGAGGGCGTTAGCTTTCTTT.

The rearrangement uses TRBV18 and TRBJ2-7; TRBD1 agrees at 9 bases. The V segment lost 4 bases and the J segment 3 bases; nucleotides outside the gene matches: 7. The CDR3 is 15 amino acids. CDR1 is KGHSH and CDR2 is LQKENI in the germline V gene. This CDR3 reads CASSRNPTGGYEQYF. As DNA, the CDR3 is TGTGCCAGCTCACGCAACCCGACAGGGGGCTACGAGCAGTACTTC.

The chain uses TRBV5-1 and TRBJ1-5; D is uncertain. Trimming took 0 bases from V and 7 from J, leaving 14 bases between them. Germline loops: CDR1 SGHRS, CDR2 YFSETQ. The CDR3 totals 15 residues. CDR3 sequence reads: CASSLVGAEGQPQHF. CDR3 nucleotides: TGCGCCAGCAGCTTGGTTGGCGCGGAAGGACAGCCCCAGCATTTT.

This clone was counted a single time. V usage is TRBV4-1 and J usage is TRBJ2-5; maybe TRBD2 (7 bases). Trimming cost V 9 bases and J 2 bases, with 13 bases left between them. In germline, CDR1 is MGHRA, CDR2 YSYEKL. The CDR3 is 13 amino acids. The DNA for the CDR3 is TGCGCCAGTGGGAGGGGGGGGCAAGAGACCCAGTACTTC. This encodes CASGRGGQETQYF.

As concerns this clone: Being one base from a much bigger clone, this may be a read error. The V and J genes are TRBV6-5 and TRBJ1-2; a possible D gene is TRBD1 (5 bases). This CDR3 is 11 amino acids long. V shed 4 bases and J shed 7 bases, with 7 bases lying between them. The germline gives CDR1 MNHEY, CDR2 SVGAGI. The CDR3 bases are TGTGCCAGCAGTTCAGGGTTTGGCTACACCTTC. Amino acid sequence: CASSSGFGYTF.

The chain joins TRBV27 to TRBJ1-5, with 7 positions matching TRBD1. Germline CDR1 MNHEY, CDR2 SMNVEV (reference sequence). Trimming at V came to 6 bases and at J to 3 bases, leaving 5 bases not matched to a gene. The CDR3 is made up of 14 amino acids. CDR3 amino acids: CASSPGQYNQPQHF. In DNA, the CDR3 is TGTGCCAGCAGCCCGGGACAGTACAATCAGCCCCAGCATTTT.

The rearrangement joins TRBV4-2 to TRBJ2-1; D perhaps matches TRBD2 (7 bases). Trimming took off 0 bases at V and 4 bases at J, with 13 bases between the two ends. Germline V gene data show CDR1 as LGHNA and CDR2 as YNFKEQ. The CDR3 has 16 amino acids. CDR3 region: CASSQEPRGAYNEQFF. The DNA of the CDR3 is TGTGCCAGCAGCCAAGAACCCCGGGGGGCGTACAATGAGCAGTTCTTC.

DNA of the CDR3: TGTGCCAGCAGCCTTTTGAGGCGGGGGGCCTTCTACGAGCAGTACTTC. As protein: CASSLLRRGAFYEQYF. The rearrangement links TRBV28 to TRBJ2-7; 8 nucleotides match TRBD2. Germline loops: CDR1 MDHEN, CDR2 SYDVKM. This CDR3 comprises 16 residues. J was trimmed by 3 bases and V by 6 bases; bases with no gene match: 13.

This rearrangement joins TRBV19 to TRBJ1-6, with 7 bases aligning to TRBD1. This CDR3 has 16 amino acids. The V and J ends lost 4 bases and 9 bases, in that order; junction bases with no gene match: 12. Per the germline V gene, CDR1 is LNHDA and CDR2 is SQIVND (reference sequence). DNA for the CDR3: TGTGCCAGTAGTACCGGGACAAGGGGGCTCGGTTCACCCCTCCACTTT. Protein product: CASSTGTRGLGSPLHF.

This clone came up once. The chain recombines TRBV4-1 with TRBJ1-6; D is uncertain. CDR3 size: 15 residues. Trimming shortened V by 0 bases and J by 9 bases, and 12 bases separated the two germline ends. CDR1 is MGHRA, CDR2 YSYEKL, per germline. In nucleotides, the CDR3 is TGCGCCAGCAGCCAAGAGGACCGCGGGGTTTCACCCCTCCACTTT. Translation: CASSQEDRGVSPLHF.

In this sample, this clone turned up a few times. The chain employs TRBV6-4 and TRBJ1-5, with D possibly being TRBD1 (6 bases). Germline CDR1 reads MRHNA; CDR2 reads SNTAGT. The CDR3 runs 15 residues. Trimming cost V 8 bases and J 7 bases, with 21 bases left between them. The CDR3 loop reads CASVFRGALVQPQHF. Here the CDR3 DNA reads TGTGCCAGCGTCTTTAGGGGGGCCCTTGTGCAGCCCCAGCATTTT.

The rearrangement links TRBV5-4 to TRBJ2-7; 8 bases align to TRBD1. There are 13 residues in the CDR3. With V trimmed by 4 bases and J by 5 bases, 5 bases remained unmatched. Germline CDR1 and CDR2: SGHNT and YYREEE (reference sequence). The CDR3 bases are TGTGCCAGCAGCCAGCGGACAGGGAACGAGCAGTACTTC. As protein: CASSQRTGNEQYF.

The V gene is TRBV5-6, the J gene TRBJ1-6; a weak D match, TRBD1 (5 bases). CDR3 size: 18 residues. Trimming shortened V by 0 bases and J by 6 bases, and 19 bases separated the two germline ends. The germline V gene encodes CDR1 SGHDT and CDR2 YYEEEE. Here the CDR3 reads CASSLAGRGAGSNSPLHF. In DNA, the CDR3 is TGTGCCAGCAGCTTGGCCGGAAGGGGCGCAGGAAGTAATTCACCCCTCCACTTT.

Here the CDR3 reads CASSKPGQGGGYTF. CDR3 nucleotide sequence: TGTGCCAGCAGCAAACCGGGACAGGGAGGGGGCTACACCTTC. The chain employs TRBV7-2 and TRBJ1-2, with 9 bases that match TRBD1. The germline V gene has CDR1 SGHTA and CDR2 FQGNSA. The V gene end was trimmed by 5 bases and the J gene end by 8 bases; junction bases not matched to a gene: 9. CDR3 size: 14 residues.

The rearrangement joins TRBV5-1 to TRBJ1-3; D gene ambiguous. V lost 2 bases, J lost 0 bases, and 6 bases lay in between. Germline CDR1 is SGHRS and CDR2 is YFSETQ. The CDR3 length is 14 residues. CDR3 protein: CASSLDFSGNTIYF. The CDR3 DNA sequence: TGCGCCAGCAGCTTAGACTTCTCTGGAAACACCATATATTTT.

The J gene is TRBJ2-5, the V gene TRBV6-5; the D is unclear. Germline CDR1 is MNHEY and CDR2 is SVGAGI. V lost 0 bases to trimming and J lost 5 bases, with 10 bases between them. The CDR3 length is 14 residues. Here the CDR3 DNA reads TGTGCCAGCAGTTACTCGATTGGGCTGGAGACCCAGTACTTC. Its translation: CASSYSIGLETQYF.